This is a list of T cell receptor beta chains from one sample in a study of T cell clonotyping in hematopoietic cell transplantation. Repertoires were generated with immunoSEQ multiplex PCR, while TCRdb's copy carries only in-frame clones and drops some. The sample lists some 13,000 clones, roughly 89% occurring once. The specimen was PBMCs, collected 100 days after allogeneic stem cell transplant. The receptors stem from a female patient aged 45-60 years who had an allogeneic stem cell transplant from an unrelated donor, so the T cells may come from the graft donor. Some clones in this sample may be carry-over from other donors' samples. CDR3s include the opening cysteine and the closing phenylalanine or tryptophan. Fields, in order: D gene, clone size, V gene, J gene, CDR3 DNA, CDR3 protein. D genes are given only for firm matches. Rows may omit the clone size; those that give it use once, few, many or a size class.

NA	NA	TRBV7-2	TRBJ1-1	TGTGCCAGCAGCTTATGGGGGGCCGTGAACACTGAAGCTTTCTTT	CASSLWGAVNTEAFF
TRBD1	NA	TRBV6-5	TRBJ1-5	TGTGCCAGCAGCCCCATGGGACAGTCCAATCAGCCCCAGCATTTT	CASSPMGQSNQPQHF
TRBD2	NA	TRBV7-8	TRBJ2-3	TGTGCCAGCAGCCTGAGGACTAGCGGGAGGCAACGCACAGATACGCAGTATTTT	CASSLRTSGRQRTDTQYF
NA	once	TRBV18	TRBJ2-5	TGTGCCAGCTCACCAACGAGCTCAGTAAATCAAGAGACCCAGTACTTC	CASSPTSSVNQETQYF
NA	once	TRBV25-1	TRBJ2-2	TGTGCCAGCAGGGGCGGACCGTTCACCGGGGAGCTGTTTTTT	CASRGGPFTGELFF
TRBD1	NA	TRBV28	TRBJ1-4	TGTGCCAGCAGTTTTCCCGTGGAGGGGGCGAGGTCTAATGAAAAACTGTTTTTT	CASSFPVEGARSNEKLFF
TRBD1	NA	TRBV5-4	TRBJ2-1	TGTGCCAGCAGCTTGGCGACAGGGGGCGCGAAAGGTGAGCAGTTCTTC	CASSLATGGAKGEQFF
NA	NA	TRBV28	TRBJ1-2	TGTGCCAGCAGTTACAGATGGACGGGCTATGGCTACACCTTC	CASSYRWTGYGYTF
NA	NA	TRBV28	TRBJ1-2	TGTGCCAGCAAATTGGCGGGGGACTATGGCTACACCTTC	CASKLAGDYGYTF
NA	NA	TRBV5-1	TRBJ1-2	TGCGCCAGCAGCTTGGCCCGGGGGGACAATGGCTACACCTTC	CASSLARGDNGYTF
NA	once	TRBV29-1	TRBJ2-6	TGCAGCGTTGGGGCAGGTTTAAGCTCTGGGGCCAACGTCCTGACTTTC	CSVGAGLSSGANVLTF
NA	NA	TRBV10-3	TRBJ2-1	TGTGCCATCAGTGAGGTGGGGGTCTGGAATGAGCAGTTCTTC	CAISEVGVWNEQFF
NA	NA	TRBV7-9	TRBJ1-3	TGTGCCAGCAGCTTATGGACCGCTTCTGGAAACACCATATATTTT	CASSLWTASGNTIYF
TRBD1	NA	TRBV12-5	TRBJ2-7	TGTGCTAGTGGTCAAAACCGACAGGGCCGGGGACGGGACGAGCAGTACTTC	CASGQNRQGRGRDEQYF
TRBD1	few	TRBV6-5	TRBJ1-6	TGTGCCAGCAGTGTAACAGGGGTGTCACCCCTCCACTTT	CASSVTGVSPLHF
TRBD1	NA	TRBV19	TRBJ2-2	TGTGCCAGTATCGGGACAGGGTGGACCGGGGAGCTGTTTTTT	CASIGTGWTGELFF
TRBD1	NA	TRBV5-4	TRBJ1-6	TGTGCCAGCAGCTTGGCCCTGGACAGGGAACATAATTCACCCCTCCACTTT	CASSLALDREHNSPLHF
TRBD1	NA	TRBV6-5	TRBJ1-6	TGTGCCAGCAGTTACGGGACAGGGGGTTCACCCCTCCACTTT	CASSYGTGGSPLHF
TRBD2	NA	TRBV2	TRBJ2-3	TGTGCCAGCACACTAGGGAGGGGCCCAGATACGCAGTATTTT	CASTLGRGPDTQYF
TRBD2	NA	TRBV4-2	TRBJ2-7	TGTGCCAGCAGCCAAGTAAGTCTGACTAGCGGGACCTACGAGCAGTACTTC	CASSQVSLTSGTYEQYF
NA	NA	TRBV20-1	TRBJ1-1	TGCAGTGCTAGAGCAGGGTCTGACGCTTTCTTT	CSARAGSDAFF
NA	NA	TRBV30	TRBJ1-5	TGTGCCTGGAGTGTACAAGGTCAGCCCCAGCATTTT	CAWSVQGQPQHF
NA	NA	TRBV14	TRBJ1-6	TGTGCCAGCAGCCAAGATCTCGTAGGGGGGTCGGGTAATTCACCCCTCCACTTT	CASSQDLVGGSGNSPLHF
NA	NA	TRBV27	TRBJ1-1	TGTGCCAGCAGTTCGACAGGAACTGAAGCTTTCTTT	CASSSTGTEAFF
TRBD1	NA	TRBV4-2	TRBJ1-2	TGTGCCAGCAGCCAGAGCGACGGACAGGGGGCTTTCTATGGCTACACCTTC	CASSQSDGQGAFYGYTF
NA	NA	TRBV7-2	TRBJ2-2	TGTGCCAGCAGCCCCGGGTCCCGGCAGCTGTTTTTT	CASSPGSRQLFF
NA	once	TRBV28	TRBJ1-5	TGTGCCAGCACCCTAGCGGCCTCTCAGGGGAACGATGATCAGCCCCAGCATTTT	CASTLAASQGNDDQPQHF
TRBD1	NA	TRBV7-9	TRBJ1-1	TGTGCCAGCAGCTTTTATGGACAGGGGGGGACTGAAGCTTTCTTT	CASSFYGQGGTEAFF
NA	once	TRBV6-5	TRBJ1-1	TGTGCCAGCAGTTCCGGGGGCGCGGAAAACACTGAAGCTTTCTTT	CASSSGGAENTEAFF
NA	NA	TRBV5-4	TRBJ2-7	TGTGCCAGCAGCTTCGGGGGTACTATCTACGAGCAGTACTTC	CASSFGGTIYEQYF
NA	NA	TRBV28	TRBJ1-4	TGTGCCAGCAGTTTTATAGGGGGATTTGGTGAAAAACTGTTTTTT	CASSFIGGFGEKLFF
NA	NA	TRBV11-2	TRBJ2-1	TGTGCCAGCAGCCCCGCCGACTCCGAAGCCTACAATGAGCAGTTCTTC	CASSPADSEAYNEQFF
TRBD1	NA	TRBV29-1	TRBJ2-3	TGCAGCGTTTGGGACAGCTTCAGACAGTATTTT	CSVWDSFRQYF
NA	NA	TRBV4-1	TRBJ1-2	TGCGCCAGCAGCCAAGGCCGGATCACAGGGAACGGCTATGGCTACACCTTC	CASSQGRITGNGYGYTF
NA	NA	TRBV15	TRBJ1-5	TGTGCCACCAGCAGAGATCTTGGCTACGCGCCCCAGCATTTT	CATSRDLGYAPQHF
NA	NA	TRBV30	TRBJ1-4	TGTGCCTGGAGTGTACGAACAGGAAAAAGGACTAATGAAAAACTGTTTTTT	CAWSVRTGKRTNEKLFF
NA	once	TRBV2	TRBJ2-1	TGTGCCAGCAGTGAGCGCGGGACGAGCTCCTACAATGAGCAGTTCTTC	CASSERGTSSYNEQFF
NA	NA	TRBV6-1	TRBJ2-3	TGTGCCAGCAGTGAGACGGGACGGCGGACCCCCCCCCGACCAGATACGCAGTATTTT	CASSETGRRTPPRPDTQYF
NA	NA	TRBV28	TRBJ2-4	TGTGCCAGCAGTCGGCCAGGGGAGCGAGCCAAAAACATTCAGTACTTC	CASSRPGERAKNIQYF
NA	NA	TRBV5-4	TRBJ2-7	TGTGCCAGCAGCTTGGAGGGGGGATACGAGCAGTACTTC	CASSLEGGYEQYF
NA	NA	TRBV7-8	TRBJ1-2	TGTGCCAGCAGCTTAGGGACTGATGGCTACACCTTC	CASSLGTDGYTF
NA	NA	TRBV6-1	TRBJ1-2	TGTGCCAGCGTCCGCGGGCTTGGATATGGCTACACCTTC	CASVRGLGYGYTF
TRBD1	NA	TRBV5-4	TRBJ1-2	TGTGCCAGCAGCTTGGCCGACAGGGGTTGCACCTTC	CASSLADRGCTF
TRBD2	once	TRBV19	TRBJ2-2	TGTGCCAGTAGTGCGGCTAGCGGGGGCCTTCACCGGGAGCTGTTTTTT	CASSAASGGLHRELFF